A selection of T cell receptor beta chains follows, all from one sample in a study of cytomegalovirus exposure and HLA in healthy donors. Repertoires were generated with immunoSEQ multiplex PCR, while TCRdb's copy carries only in-frame clones and drops some. The table lists more than 95,000 clones, 70% to 90% of them singletons, with about 1.9% in the top ten. Specimen: PBMCs. The receptors were gathered from a woman younger than 30 in good health and CMV-seronegative. Each CDR3 is given with its conserved first and last residue. Each record gives: D gene, J gene, V gene, clone size, CDR3 protein, CDR3 DNA. The D gene is left open where the match is weak. Not every row has a clone size; where given, it reads once, few, many or a size class.

- TRBJ1-1 TRBV30 once CAWRRVLNTEAFF TGTGCCTGGAGGCGGGTTCTGAACACTGAAGCTTTCTTT
- TRBJ2-1 TRBV12-2 - CASRFGLAGSSYNEQFF TGTGCAAGTCGCTTCGGACTAGCGGGGAGCTCCTACAATGAGCAGTTCTTC
- TRBJ2-7 TRBV5-6 - CASSLEGRGIYSYEQYF TGTGCCAGCAGCTTGGAAGGCCGGGGGATATATTCCTACGAGCAGTACTTC
- TRBJ2-7 TRBV20-1 once CSARQSYEQYF TGCAGTGCTAGACAGTCCTACGAGCAGTACTTC
TRBD2 TRBJ2-7 TRBV7-9 - CASSRTRGEQYF TGTGCCAGCAGCAGGACTAGGGGCGAGCAGTACTTC
- TRBJ2-3 TRBV5-6 - CASSLDTGTTLTDTQYF TGTGCCAGCAGCTTGGACACAGGCACTACACTCACAGATACGCAGTATTTT
- TRBJ2-7 TRBV7-2 - CASTRGSAYEQYF TGTGCCAGCACCCGGGGTTCGGCCTACGAGCAGTACTTC
- TRBJ1-6 TRBV6-1 - CASSEARNSYSPLHF TGTGCCAGCAGTGAAGCAAGGAACAGTTATTCACCCCTCCACTTT
- TRBJ1-2 TRBV18 - CASSPQRTEINYGYTF TGTGCCAGCTCACCGCAAAGGACAGAAATAAACTATGGCTACACCTTC
- TRBJ1-1 TRBV10-3 - CAISNSNTEAFF TGTGCCATCTCCAACAGTAACACTGAAGCTTTCTTT
TRBD1 TRBJ1-2 TRBV19 - CASSRWDRGRDGYTF TGTGCCAGTAGCAGATGGGACAGGGGTAGAGATGGCTACACCTTC
- TRBJ1-1 TRBV2 once CASGTGRIMNTEAFF TGTGCCAGCGGTACAGGGCGAATTATGAACACTGAAGCTTTCTTT
- TRBJ2-2 TRBV19 - CASSIQPTRDRNTGELFF TGTGCCAGTAGTATTCAACCTACGCGGGACCGCAACACCGGGGAGCTGTTTTTT
TRBD1 TRBJ1-5 TRBV6-6 - CASSPGTDYQPQHF TGTGCCAGCAGTCCCGGGACAGATTATCAGCCCCAGCATTTT
- TRBJ1-3 TRBV7-2 once CASSWGETGNTIYF TGTGCCAGCAGCTGGGGGGAAACTGGAAACACCATATATTTT
TRBD1 TRBJ1-5 TRBV5-1 - CASSSSTGLNQPQHF TGCGCCAGCAGCTCCTCGACAGGGTTGAATCAGCCCCAGCATTTT
- TRBJ1-3 TRBV15 - CATAGFGGNTIYF TGTGCCACCGCGGGGTTTGGGGGAAACACCATATATTTT
- TRBJ1-4 TRBV11-3 - CASSLSRATNEKLFF TGTGCCAGCAGCTTGAGCAGGGCAACTAATGAAAAACTGTTTTTT